This is a list of T cell receptor beta chains from one sample in a study of blood T cell repertoires in COVID-19. The method was immunoSEQ multiplex PCR; TCRdb's version includes in-frame clones alone and lacks a portion of them. This sample has 120,000 to 150,000 clones, with 80% to 90% found just once. The source material was peripheral blood. The source is a woman in her sixties or seventies with COVID-19, enrolled during active disease. Both conserved end residues are part of each CDR3. A D gene is named only where the DNA matches it firmly. Clone size is given for some rows only: seen once, a few or many times, or a class if the clone is expanded.

CDR3aa,CDR3nt,v_gene,d_gene,j_gene,abundance
CASSFGTGHGEAFF,TGTGCCAGCAGCTTCGGGACAGGGCATGGTGAAGCTTTCTTT,TRBV5-4,TRBD1,TRBJ1-1,once
CASSLMTVREQYF,TGTGCCAGCAGTTTAATGACAGTCAGGGAGCAGTACTTC,TRBV6-5,.,TRBJ2-7,.
CATSPGGDYGYTF,TGTGCCACGAGCCCTGGGGGCGACTATGGCTACACCTTC,TRBV6-6,.,TRBJ1-2,.
CASSQDQSRRDF,TGTGCCAGCAGCCAAGATCAGTCCCGCCGGGACTTC,TRBV3-1/TRBV3-2,.,TRBJ2-7,.
CASSVSIQNTEAFF,TGTGCCAGCAGCGTTAGCATTCAGAACACTGAAGCTTTCTTT,TRBV9,.,TRBJ1-1,.
CASSLLDSEQYF,TGTGCCAGTAGTCTCCTGGACAGCGAGCAGTACTTC,TRBV19,.,TRBJ2-7,.
CASSFRTGPKKGSLFF,TGTGCCAGCAGCTTTCGGACAGGGCCCAAAAAAGGGAGCCTGTTTTTT,TRBV7-8,TRBD1,TRBJ1-4,.
CASTTGTGYEQYF,TGTGCCAGCACCACCGGGACAGGCTACGAGCAGTACTTC,TRBV27,TRBD1,TRBJ2-7,.
CASSRTSGGRWELFF,TGTGCCAGCAGCCGGACTAGCGGGGGGCGATGGGAGCTGTTTTTT,TRBV7-9,TRBD2,TRBJ2-2,.
CSVERGHGYTF,TGCAGCGTTGAGAGAGGGCATGGCTACACCTTC,TRBV29-1,.,TRBJ1-2,.
CASSFFLGQGNEKLFF,TGTGCCAGCAGTTTTTTCTTGGGACAGGGGAATGAAAAACTGTTTTTT,TRBV27,TRBD1,TRBJ1-4,.
CASSQDGPTGQGRNSEAFF,TGTGCCAGCAGCCAAGATGGGCCTACAGGGCAGGGAAGGAATAGTGAAGCTTTCTTT,TRBV3-1/TRBV3-2,.,TRBJ1-1,.
CASSLATDTEAFF,TGTGCCAGCAGCTTGGCGACAGACACTGAAGCTTTCTTT,TRBV5-4,.,TRBJ1-1,.
CASTPTGSLINYGYTF,TGTGCCAGCACTCCGACAGGCTCCCTCATTAACTATGGCTACACCTTC,TRBV9,.,TRBJ1-2,.
CASSSGGVNRRAEAFF,TGTGCCAGTAGTTCGGGCGGGGTCAACCGGAGGGCTGAAGCTTTCTTT,TRBV19,.,TRBJ1-1,.
CASSQLAGGSDTQYF,TGTGCCAGCAGCCAACTAGCGGGGGGGTCAGATACGCAGTATTTT,TRBV7-6,TRBD2,TRBJ2-3,.
CASDRDRTYGYTF,TGTGCCAGCGACCGGGACAGGACCTATGGCTACACCTTC,TRBV2,TRBD1,TRBJ1-2,.
CASSFSGRADTGELFF,TGTGCCAGCAGTTTTTCCGGCAGGGCGGACACCGGGGAGCTGTTTTTT,TRBV2,.,TRBJ2-2,.
CASSIQGASAEAFF,TGTGCCAGTAGTATCCAGGGGGCCAGCGCTGAAGCTTTCTTT,TRBV19,TRBD1,TRBJ1-1,.
CASRPTGGVTDTQYF,TGTGCCAGCAGACCCACAGGGGGCGTTACAGATACGCAGTATTTT,TRBV6-6,TRBD1,TRBJ2-3,once
CASAGPGGNYNEQFF,TGTGCCAGCGCGGGACCGGGTGGGAATTACAATGAGCAGTTCTTC,TRBV9,.,TRBJ2-1,.
CASSPSTQGNYGYTF,TGCGCCAGCAGCCCCAGCACGCAGGGGAACTATGGCTACACCTTC,TRBV5-1,.,TRBJ1-2,.
CASSLGSGAGNTIYF,TGTGCCAGCAGCTTAGGCTCGGGAGCTGGAAACACCATATATTTT,TRBV7-2,.,TRBJ1-3,.
CASSVRDSEKLFF,TGTGCCAGCAGCGTGAGGGATTCTGAAAAACTGTTTTTT,TRBV9,.,TRBJ1-4,.
CASRVLQNTGELFF,TGTGCCAGCAGGGTACTCCAGAACACCGGGGAGCTGTTTTTT,TRBV27,.,TRBJ2-2,.
CASSPASRGEKLFF,TGTGCCAGCTCACCGGCATCACGCGGTGAAAAACTGTTTTTT,TRBV18,.,TRBJ1-4,.
CASSSTVNTEAFF,TGTGCCAGCAGCTCGACAGTGAACACTGAAGCTTTCTTT,TRBV11-3,.,TRBJ1-1,few
CASSYAPGQGNEKLFF,TGTGCCAGCAGTTACGCTCCGGGACAGGGGAATGAAAAACTGTTTTTT,TRBV6-2/TRBV6-3,TRBD1,TRBJ1-4,.
CASSYLGGTEAFF,TGTGCCAGCAGCTATCTTGGGGGGACTGAAGCTTTCTTT,TRBV7-3,.,TRBJ1-1,.
CAISESQRGVSTDTQYF,TGTGCCATCAGTGAGTCACAGCGGGGGGTCAGCACAGATACGCAGTATTTT,TRBV10-3,TRBD2,TRBJ2-3,.
CASSLTLYRGGYNEQFF,TGCGCCAGCAGCCTCACCCTCTATCGCGGGGGGTACAATGAGCAGTTCTTC,TRBV5-1,TRBD2,TRBJ2-1,.
CASSPPQGTDSPLHF,TGTGCCAGCTCACCGCCTCAGGGGACGGATTCACCCCTCCACTTT,TRBV18,.,TRBJ1-6,.
CASSEIGGPYEQYF,TGTGCCAGCAGTGAAATAGGGGGTCCCTACGAGCAGTACTTC,TRBV6-1,.,TRBJ2-7,.
CATKTGPTEAFF,TGTGCCACTAAGACAGGTCCCACTGAAGCTTTCTTT,TRBV19,.,TRBJ1-1,once
CASSPDDRHIYMNTEAFF,TGTGCCAGCAGCCCCGATGACAGGCATATTTACATGAACACTGAAGCTTTCTTT,TRBV3-1/TRBV3-2,.,TRBJ1-1,.
CASSQAAGTGETQYF,TGTGCCAGCAGCCAAGCGGCGGGAACGGGCGAGACCCAGTACTTC,TRBV4-2,.,TRBJ2-5,.
CASSEFPRSGELFF,TGTGCCAGCAGTGAATTCCCCCGGTCCGGGGAGCTGTTTTTT,TRBV2,.,TRBJ2-2,few
CASSLVGALDPLHF,TGTGCCAGCAGCTTGGTAGGGGCCTTAGACCCCCTCCACTTT,TRBV5-6,.,TRBJ1-6,.
CASSYFGTSSEQYF,TGTGCCAGCAGTTACTTTGGGACTAGCTCCGAGCAGTACTTC,TRBV6-2/TRBV6-3,TRBD2,TRBJ2-7,.
CASRTLGVYRYEQYF,TGTGCCAGCAGGACTTTAGGGGTGTACCGCTACGAGCAGTACTTC,TRBV2,.,TRBJ2-7,.
CASNLFTGSYEQYF,TGTGCCAGCAATCTCTTTACAGGGTCGTACGAGCAGTACTTC,TRBV28,.,TRBJ2-7,.
CASSAPPYNEQFF,TGTGCCAGCAGCGCCCCCCCGTACAATGAGCAGTTCTTC,TRBV9,.,TRBJ2-1,.
CASSQEAGEGVKAFF,TGTGCCAGCAGCCAAGAAGCAGGGGAGGGGGTTAAAGCTTTCTTT,TRBV14,.,TRBJ1-1,.
CASTTDGANTGELFF,TGTGCCAGTACCACCGACGGAGCGAACACCGGGGAGCTGTTTTTT,TRBV19,.,TRBJ2-2,.
CASSLAGGLAGARTDTQYF,TGTGCCAGCAGCTTAGCGGGGGGACTAGCGGGGGCCCGCACAGATACGCAGTATTTT,TRBV7-6,TRBD2,TRBJ2-3,once
CASSERDTEAFF,TGTGCCAGCAGCGAGAGGGACACTGAAGCTTTCTTT,TRBV5-5,.,TRBJ1-1,.
CATSTLSNEQFF,TGTGCCACCAGCACGCTCAGCAATGAGCAGTTCTTC,TRBV15,.,TRBJ2-1,.
CASSAGQGATYNSPLHF,TGTGCCAGCAGCGCGGGACAGGGGGCAACCTATAATTCACCCCTCCACTTT,TRBV9,TRBD1,TRBJ1-6,.
CAWSVGGDLHF,TGTGCCTGGAGTGTAGGGGGGGACCTCCACTTT,TRBV30,.,TRBJ1-6,.
CASSRIESDSPLHF,TGTGCCAGTAGCCGAATAGAGTCCGATTCACCCCTCCACTTT,TRBV19,.,TRBJ1-6,.
CASRPSGGTDTQYF,TGTGCCAGCAGACCATCAGGCGGGACAGATACGCAGTATTTT,TRBV7-8,.,TRBJ2-3,.
CAISESLTGMTRETQYF,TGTGCCATCAGTGAGTCGCTGACAGGGATGACGAGAGAGACCCAGTACTTC,TRBV10-3,TRBD1,TRBJ2-5,.
CASSKGAINQPQHF,TGTGCCAGCAGCAAGGGGGCTATCAATCAGCCCCAGCATTTT,TRBV21-1,.,TRBJ1-5,.
CASSVGLAGEQYF,TGTGCCAGCAGCGTCGGACTAGCAGGCGAGCAGTACTTC,TRBV9,TRBD2,TRBJ2-7,.
CASGLAPTGSMGQFF,TGTGCTAGTGGTTTGGCCCCGACAGGGTCGATGGGGCAGTTCTTC,TRBV12-5,TRBD1,TRBJ2-1,.
CGTRTGNTGELFF,TGTGGCACGAGGACAGGAAACACCGGGGAGCTGTTTTTT,TRBV6-5,TRBD1,TRBJ2-2,.
CASSSISGTGRYEQYF,TGTGCCAGCTCATCCATTTCCGGGACAGGGAGGTACGAGCAGTACTTC,TRBV18,TRBD1,TRBJ2-7,.
CASSPTTSYNEQFF,TGTGCCAGCAGTCCAACGACTAGCTACAATGAGCAGTTCTTC,TRBV27,.,TRBJ2-1,once